The 3 T cell receptor beta chains in this list originate from one sample, sequenced in a study of cytomegalovirus exposure and HLA in healthy donors. PCR used 60 Vbeta primers and 13 Jbeta primers. Sequencing was performed with immunoSEQ multiplex PCR; in TCRdb, only in-frame clones are kept and a portion is missing. The table lists 130,000 or so clones, 75% to 85% of them singletons, with 8.1% in the top ten. Sequences were obtained from PBMCs. The origin of the receptors is a woman aged 45-65 years in good health and CMV-seropositive.

As regards this clone: An end of the junction does not agree with germline; a read error may underlie this. The rearrangement uses TRBV5-6 and TRBJ2-6; tentatively, D is TRBD1 (5 bases). The CDR3 is made up of 17 amino acids. Looked up from germline, CDR1 is SGHDT and CDR2 is YYEEEE. The CDR3 nucleotides read TGTGCCAGCAGCTTACTCTCGACAGCCTCTGGGGCCAACGGCCTGACTTTC. Translation: CASSLLSTASGANGLTF.

The chain recombines TRBV13 with TRBJ2-7, with TRBD1 matching 7 bases. Germline V lookup: CDR1 PRHDT, CDR2 FYEKMQ (reference sequence). This CDR3 has 15 residues. The J segment lost 3 bases and the V segment lost 7 bases, leaving 12 bases of the junction unmatched. CDR3 region: CASTSDRQGRYEQYF. The CDR3 nucleotides are TGTGCCAGCACCTCGGACCGACAGGGACGCTACGAGCAGTACTTC.

The rearrangement uses TRBV5-1 and TRBJ2-7; 8 bases are a match to TRBD1. The germline gives CDR1 SGHRS, CDR2 YFSETQ. The CDR3 loop spans 14 amino acids. After removal of 2 bases from V and 5 bases from J, the junction contained 6 bases not matched to a gene. The CDR3 region is CASSFDRQGNEQYF. In DNA form, the CDR3 reads TGCGCCAGCAGCTTTGACCGACAGGGGAACGAGCAGTACTTC.